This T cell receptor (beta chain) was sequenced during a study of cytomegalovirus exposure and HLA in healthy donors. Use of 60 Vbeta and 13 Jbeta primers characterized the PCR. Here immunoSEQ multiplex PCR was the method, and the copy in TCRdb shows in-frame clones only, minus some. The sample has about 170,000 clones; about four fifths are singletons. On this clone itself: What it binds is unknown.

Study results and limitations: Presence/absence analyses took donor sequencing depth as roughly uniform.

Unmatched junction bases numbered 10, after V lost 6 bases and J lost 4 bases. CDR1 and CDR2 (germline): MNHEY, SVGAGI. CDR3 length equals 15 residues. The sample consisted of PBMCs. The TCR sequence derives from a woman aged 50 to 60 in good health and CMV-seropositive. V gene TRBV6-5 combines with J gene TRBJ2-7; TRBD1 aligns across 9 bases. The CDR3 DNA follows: TGTGCCAGCAGGCCTCCGGGACAGGGATTATACGAGCAGTACTTC. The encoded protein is CASRPPGQGLYEQYF.